This T cell receptor beta chain is drawn from a study of blood T cell repertoires in COVID-19. The overall study: The United States, Italy and Spain provided the acute and convalescent COVID-19 samples. T cells, B-cell-depleted T cells, or PBMCs provided the cDNA or gDNA that served as material.

The CDR3 sequence is 17 residues long. The germline CDR1 and CDR2 sequences are SGDLS and YYNGEE. V was pared by 4 bases and J by 1 base, with 11 bases of the junction left unmatched. Per the authors' pipeline: Reference gene primers were amplified, and this amplification served to estimate nucleated cell counts. TCRdb keeps only in-frame clones here, not all; method: immunoSEQ multiplex PCR. V and J calls and clone size come straight from that table; D and trimming were deduced from the DNA. Of roughly 280,000 clones in the sample, approximately 83% are singletons; the top ten hold approximately 9.9%.

The sequenced sample was peripheral blood. The chain is built from TRBV9 and TRBJ2-3; 8 bases agree with TRBD1. The TCR sequence derives from a woman aged 70-85 years with acute or convalescent COVID-19. CDR3 sequence: CASSSSRGLERTDTQYF. DNA for the CDR3: TGTGCCAGCAGCTCATCCAGGGGGCTTGAACGCACAGATACGCAGTATTTT. The whole variable domain, remainder taken from reference TRBV9 and TRBJ2-3, is DSGVTQTPKHLITATGQRVTLRCSPRSGDLSVYWYQQSLDQGLQFLIQYYNGEERAKGNILERFSAQQFPDLHSELNLSSLELGDSALYFCASSSSRGLERTDTQYFGPGTRLTVL.